Below, one T cell receptor beta chain is given with its context. The data were obtained in a study of blood T cell repertoires in COVID-19. Study background: Donors in the United States, Italy and Spain gave samples during acute or convalescent COVID-19.

CDR1 is LGHNA, CDR2 YSLEER, per germline. V was cut by 4 bases and J by 0 bases, with 7 bases left in between. The CDR3 length is 14 residues. Source study methods: From reference gene primer amplification, estimates of nucleated cell counts were derived. The method was immunoSEQ multiplex PCR; TCRdb's version includes in-frame clones alone and lacks a portion of them. The V and J calls and clone size come from that table; D and trimming were worked out from the DNA. Here the sample spans about 130,000 clones, roughly 87% being singletons. The sequence was collected from a woman older than 75 with acute or convalescent COVID-19. The V and J genes are TRBV4-3 and TRBJ1-3; D is undetermined. Sequenced material: peripheral blood. As DNA, the CDR3 is TGCGCCAGCAGCCCGTCTTCCTCTGGAAACACCATATATTTT. Protein sequence: CASSPSSSGNTIYF.